These T cell receptor beta chains were read from a single sample in a study of T-cell memory formation after mild COVID-19. TCRdb independently ran MiXCR on the 5' RACE reads; one entry per CDR3 protein. This table holds about 140,000 distinct CDR3 sequences, 13% to 15% found once. Specimen: PBMCs or a T cell subset sorted from them (not recorded which). Receptors originate from an adult woman who had mild COVID-19 (a few samples of this study predate the infection). Cell type and time point are not known. CDR3s include the opening cysteine and the closing phenylalanine or tryptophan. D genes are given only for firm matches. Clone size is given for some rows only: seen once, a few or many times, or a class if the clone is expanded.

CDR3nt | CDR3aa | j_gene | d_gene | v_gene | abundance
TGCGCCAGCAGCCAAGCCCCTGGTTCTTATGGGCCCCAGCATTTT | CASSQAPGSYGPQHF | TRBJ1-5 | NA | TRBV4-1 | NA
TGTGCCAGCAGTTTAGCCCGACTAGCGGGAGGAGCAGATACGCAGTATTTT | CASSLARLAGGADTQYF | TRBJ2-3 | TRBD2 | TRBV12-3/TRBV12-4 | NA
TGCGCCAGCAGCTTGAGAGACCCGTCGGTGAATGAGCAGTTCTTC | CASSLRDPSVNEQFF | TRBJ2-1 | NA | TRBV5-1 | few
TGTGCTAGTTGGGGCCCTAGCGGGAGTCCTGGGGGTGAGCAGTTCTTC | CASWGPSGSPGGEQFF | TRBJ2-1 | TRBD2 | TRBV12-5 | NA
TGTGCCAGCAGTCCAGATTCCGGGAGCCTGGGCCCTGAAGCTTTCTTT | CASSPDSGSLGPEAFF | TRBJ1-1 | NA | TRBV25-1 | NA
TGTGCCAGTAGTGTACTAGGGGGTCTGCCCCAGTACTTC | CASSVLGGLPQYF | TRBJ2-5 | NA | TRBV19 | many
TGTGCCAGCAGAGAAGGGGGGGGTCAGCCCCAGCATTTT | CASREGGGQPQHF | TRBJ1-5 | NA | TRBV12-3/TRBV12-4 | NA
TGCAGCGTTTTGTCTGGAAACACCATATATTTT | CSVLSGNTIYF | TRBJ1-3 | NA | TRBV29-1 | NA
TGTGCCAGCAGTGATCGACTAGCGGACTACGAGCAGTACTTC | CASSDRLADYEQYF | TRBJ2-7 | TRBD2 | TRBV2 | NA
TGTGCCAGCAGCCAACCACGACTAGCGGGGGACACAGATACGCAGTATTTT | CASSQPRLAGDTDTQYF | TRBJ2-3 | TRBD2 | TRBV3-1 | few
TGTGCCAGCAGCAATAGCGGCTACGAGCAGTACTTC | CASSNSGYEQYF | TRBJ2-7 | NA | TRBV12-3/TRBV12-4 | many
TGTGCCAGCGGGACAGGGCGCAATGAGCAGTTCTTC | CASGTGRNEQFF | TRBJ2-1 | TRBD1 | TRBV7-9 | NA
TGTGCCACCAGTGTTAGCGGGAAGGCCGGGGAGCTGTTTTTT | CATSVSGKAGELFF | TRBJ2-2 | TRBD2 | TRBV24-1 | NA
TGTGCCAGCAGCCAAGAATTTCGCCTAGCGGGAGACGCCGGGGAGCTGTTTTTT | CASSQEFRLAGDAGELFF | TRBJ2-2 | TRBD2 | TRBV4-2 | NA
TGCGCCAGCAGCTCGACAGGGCAGGGGAGCCAAGAGACCCAGTACTTC | CASSSTGQGSQETQYF | TRBJ2-5 | TRBD1 | TRBV5-1 | NA
TGTGCCAGCAGCGCCGCGAGCGGGGGGATGACAGATACGCAGTATTTT | CASSAASGGMTDTQYF | TRBJ2-3 | TRBD2 | TRBV9 | few
TGCGCCAGCGAAACAAGACTAAATCAGCCCCAGCATTTT | CASETRLNQPQHF | TRBJ1-5 | NA | TRBV5-1 | few
TGTGCCAGCAGTCTCCCCTCCGGGACAGGGGGCGGTTTTGGCTACACCTTC | CASSLPSGTGGGFGYTF | TRBJ1-2 | TRBD1 | TRBV28 | NA
TGCAGCCCGGGGAGACTAGGGTTCTTC | CSPGRLGFF | TRBJ2-1 | NA | TRBV20-1 | NA
TGTGCCTGGAGTCTCTCAGGGCAGAGCTATGGCTACACCTTC | CAWSLSGQSYGYTF | TRBJ1-2 | NA | TRBV30 | few
TGTGCCAGCAGTTACGGACAGGGGGACACTGAAGCTTTCTTT | CASSYGQGDTEAFF | TRBJ1-1 | TRBD1 | TRBV6-5 | few
TGTGCCAGCAGCGAGTACAGGAGAAACACTGAAGCTTTCTTT | CASSEYRRNTEAFF | TRBJ1-1 | NA | TRBV2 | few
TGTGCCAGCAATCTACTAGCGGGGGTTAACAATGAGCAGTTCTTC | CASNLLAGVNNEQFF | TRBJ2-1 | TRBD2 | TRBV27 | few
TGCGCCAGCAGCCCCCGGACAGGTGGCAACTATGGCTACACCTTC | CASSPRTGGNYGYTF | TRBJ1-2 | TRBD1 | TRBV4-1 | NA
TGTGCCAGCAGCCAAGAGGGCCCGAGCGGGAGTCCATACGAGCAGTACTTC | CASSQEGPSGSPYEQYF | TRBJ2-7 | TRBD2 | TRBV4-2 | few
TGTGCCAGCAGTTGGGACAGGGGAAAGGGTGGAAACACCATATATTTT | CASSWDRGKGGNTIYF | TRBJ1-3 | TRBD1 | TRBV12-3/TRBV12-4 | NA
TGTGCCAGCAGCTTAGATTTATATCGTGGGAGCGTGAACACTGAAGCTTTCTTT | CASSLDLYRGSVNTEAFF | TRBJ1-1 | NA | TRBV7-9 | few
TGTGCCAGCAGTCAGGGAGGGGCCGGCTACGAGCAGTACTTC | CASSQGGAGYEQYF | TRBJ2-7 | TRBD2 | TRBV6-5 | NA
TGTGCCAGCAGCTTGGACAACACTGAAGCTTTCTTT | CASSLDNTEAFF | TRBJ1-1 | NA | TRBV5-6 | few
TGCAGTGCTAGCCCCATTAGCGGGGGGCGAGAGACCCAGTACTTC | CSASPISGGRETQYF | TRBJ2-5 | TRBD2 | TRBV20-1 | NA
TGTGCCAGCAGCTTCATCGCAGATACGCAGTATTTT | CASSFIADTQYF | TRBJ2-3 | NA | TRBV7-2 | many
TGTGCCAGCAAGCGGACGGGGGGCGACGAGCAGTACTTC | CASKRTGGDEQYF | TRBJ2-7 | NA | TRBV13 | NA
TGTGCCTGGAGAGAGCAGGTAAACACTGAAGCTTTCTTT | CAWREQVNTEAFF | TRBJ1-1 | NA | TRBV30 | few
TGCGCCAGCAGCCAAGATCCCGGCGGGAGTTACGAGCAGTACTTC | CASSQDPGGSYEQYF | TRBJ2-7 | TRBD2 | TRBV4-3 | few
TGTGCCAGCAGCCCCGACAGGGCCAAAAACATTCAGTACTTC | CASSPDRAKNIQYF | TRBJ2-4 | NA | TRBV3-1 | many
TGTGCCAGCAGCTTAGGGCGGAGTGGCATTCAGCCCCAGCATTTT | CASSLGRSGIQPQHF | TRBJ1-5 | NA | TRBV11-2 | many
TGTGCCTGGGCCCGGGACGGAGATAATTCACCCCTCCACTTT | CAWARDGDNSPLHF | TRBJ1-6 | NA | TRBV30 | NA